This T cell receptor beta chain was retrieved from a study of blood T cells in healthy people across ages. Study-wide points: A greater number of naive CD4+ cells and higher diversity distinguished long-lived donors from aged donors.

This clonotype was found once. Antigen unknown. Alongside a J-beta primer mix, a sample-barcoded 5' primer served in a second PCR lasting roughly 6 to 12 cycles. TCRdb reprocessed the 5' RACE reads with MiXCR, giving one entry per CDR3 protein. The sample contains about 1.1 million distinct CDR3 sequences, 35% to 40% of which appear only once. The CDR3 consists of 14 residues. The V end was cut by 1 base, the J end by 5 bases, with 12 bases between. CDR1 is SGHRS, CDR2 YFSETQ, per germline. The chain is built from TRBV5-1 and TRBJ2-5, with D uncertain. The sequence was obtained from a man between 18 and 35 years old in good health. Sequenced sample: blood. CDR3 in DNA: TGCGCCAGCAGCTTGACTGACGAGATGGAGACCCAGTACTTC. It translates to CASSLTDEMETQYF.